Below are 21 T cell receptor beta chains sequenced from a single sample in a study of PD-L1 blockade in urothelial cancer. Using immunoSEQ multiplex PCR, the repertoire was profiled, and TCRdb retains in-frame clones only, with some absent. This sample carries fewer than 45,000 clones, about a third of them seen once, and the ten largest clones take 8.5% to 10%. Sequencing was performed on tumor tissue, taken before atezolizumab (anti-PD-L1) treatment. Every receptor here comes from a man aged 55 to 70 with urothelial cancer.

This clone has only a few counts. The genes are TRBV6-8 and TRBJ1-2; 9 nucleotides agree with TRBD1. The CDR3 length is 14 residues. CDR1 is MNHGY, CDR2 SAAAGT, per germline. V lost 5 bases and J lost 4; bases outside the gene matches: 5. For the CDR3, the DNA is TGTGCCAGCAGTGGGGGACAGGGACCCTATGGCTACACCTTC. Its translation is CASSGGQGPYGYTF.

J is TRBJ2-5 and V is TRBV29-1; D not certain. Germline V gene sequence: CDR1 SQVTM, CDR2 ANQGSEA. Trimming removed 3 bases from V and 2 bases from J, with 13 bases in between. The CDR3 consists of 14 residues. The CDR3 loop is CSVEPGNLQETQYF. CDR3 bases: TGCAGCGTTGAGCCAGGAAATCTGCAAGAGACCCAGTACTTC.

This sequence joins TRBV29-1 and TRBJ1-5; possible D gene TRBD1, 6 bases. The CDR3 extends over 13 amino acids. Between the trimmed V and J ends, which lost 2 bases and 4 bases, there was a span of 9 bases. In germline, CDR1 is SQVTM, CDR2 ANQGSEA. This CDR3 is CSVESDRNQPQHF. The CDR3 DNA follows: TGCAGCGTTGAATCAGACAGGAATCAGCCCCAGCATTTT.

The J gene is TRBJ1-5, the V gene TRBV28; weak D call: TRBD1 (5 bases). The V and J ends lost 4 bases and 0 bases respectively, with 13 bases between them. CDR3 size: 16 residues. CDR1 and CDR2 (germline): MDHEN, SYDVKM. The CDR3 sequence: CASSSRGRYSNQPQHF. The DNA for the CDR3 is TGTGCCAGCAGTTCCCGGGGGAGGTATAGCAATCAGCCCCAGCATTTT.

A few counts support this clone. The chain employs TRBV6-8 and TRBJ2-7; 8 nucleotides line up with TRBD1. Unmatched junction bases numbered 1, after V lost 5 bases and J lost 4 bases. Germline V gene sequence: CDR1 MNHGY, CDR2 SAAAGT. There are 12 residues in the CDR3. The CDR3 bases are TGTGCCAGCAGTCAGGGGGCTTACGAGCAGTACTTC. Protein sequence: CASSQGAYEQYF.

This clone has ten or more counts. The rearrangement joins TRBV11-3 to TRBJ2-5, with 9 bases identical to TRBD2. The CDR3 covers 16 residues. V lost 5 bases, J lost 4 bases, and 11 bases stayed unmatched. The germline gives CDR1 SGHNT, CDR2 YENEEA. CDR3 residues: CASSLGVRGGVETQYF. The CDR3, as DNA: TGTGCCAGCAGCCTAGGGGTGCGGGGGGGCGTAGAGACCCAGTACTTC. The full variable domain, its missing parts supplied by reference TRBV11-3 and TRBJ2-5, is EAGVVQSPRYKIIEKKQPVAFWCNPISGHNTLYWYLQNLGQGPELLIRYENEEAVDDSQLPKDRFSAERLKGVDSTLKIQPAELGDSAVYLCASSLGVRGGVETQYFGPGTRLLVL.

This rearrangement joins TRBV14 to TRBJ2-3; the match to TRBD2 covers 8 bases. V was clipped by 2 bases and J by 3 bases; unmatched bases: 7. Per germline, CDR1 SGHDN and CDR2 FVKESK. The CDR3 contains 16 residues. The CDR3 DNA is TGTGCCAGCAGCCAACGACTAGCGAGAGGGACAGATACGCAGTATTTT. Translating it yields CASSQRLARGTDTQYF.

CDR3 in amino acids: CASSQSGGGVTYNEQFF. The DNA of the CDR3 is TGCGCCAGCAGCCAAAGTGGCGGGGGCGTCACCTACAATGAGCAGTTCTTC. The genes are TRBV4-1 and TRBJ2-1; the D gene is possibly TRBD2 (7 bases). Trimming removed 2 bases at V and 2 bases at J, with 16 bases between. There are 17 residues in the CDR3. Germline-derived CDR1 and CDR2 are MGHRA and YSYEKL.

In its sample, this clone was seen a few times. V gene TRBV6-8 combines with J gene TRBJ2-1; D tentatively reads TRBD1 or TRBD2 (5 bases each). The CDR3 length is 16 residues. Germline CDR1 is MNHGY and CDR2 is SAAAGT. V dropped 5 bases and J dropped 4 bases, with 18 bases sitting between them. The CDR3: CASSPPGRQGYNEQFF. CDR3 coding DNA: TGTGCCAGCAGTCCCCCGGGGCGGCAGGGATACAATGAGCAGTTCTTC.

The chain has TRBV28 and TRBJ2-7; D unclear. Trimming pared 7 bases from V and 2 bases from J, leaving 9 bases between. The V gene's germline CDR1 is MDHEN and CDR2 SYDVKM. CDR3 length equals 12 residues. CDR3 bases: TGTGCCAGCACCGTAGGAACCTACGAGCAGTACTTC. It is translated as CASTVGTYEQYF.

The rearrangement joins TRBV19 to TRBJ2-3, with 9 bases lining up with TRBD1. Trimming at V came to 4 bases and at J to 5 bases, leaving 10 bases not matched to a gene. CDR1 is LNHDA, CDR2 SQIVND, per germline (reference sequence). The CDR3 has 16 residues. CDR3 amino acids: CASSNLPGQGEDTQYF. The CDR3 DNA is TGTGCCAGTAGTAACTTACCGGGACAGGGAGAAGATACGCAGTATTTT.

Many counts were recorded for this clone. V is TRBV6-8 and J is TRBJ2-5; 12 bases are shared with TRBD2. CDR1 is MNHGY, CDR2 SAAAGT, per germline. CDR3 size: 17 residues. J was trimmed by 5 bases and V by 5 bases; bases with no gene match: 12. This chain's CDR3 is CASSGEGLAGLGETQYF. The CDR3 DNA reads TGTGCCAGCAGTGGAGAAGGACTAGCGGGGTTGGGGGAGACCCAGTACTTC.

The chain uses TRBV25-1 and TRBJ2-2, with 7 bases identical to TRBD1. CDR1 and CDR2 (germline): MGHDK, SYGVNS. The ends lost 6 bases at V and 6 bases at J; junction bases unmatched: 10. The CDR3 spans 15 residues. CDR3 sequence (DNA): TGTGCCAGCAGAGGACAGGAGTCGTACCCCGGGGAGCTGTTTTTT. Residues: CASRGQESYPGELFF. The complete variable domain, with remaining parts taken from reference TRBV25-1 and TRBJ2-2, reads EADIYQTPRYLVIGTGKKITLECSQTMGHDKMYWYQQDPGMELHLIHYSYGVNSTEKGDLSSESTVSRIRTEHFPLTLESARPSHTSQYLCASRGQESYPGELFFGEGSRLTVL.

The rearrangement joins TRBV4-1 to TRBJ2-7; 12 bases are shared with TRBD2. The CDR3 is 17 amino acids. V lost 0 bases and J lost 7; bases outside the gene matches: 10. Germline CDR1 is MGHRA and CDR2 is YSYEKL. Here the CDR3 reads CASSQDGRLAGGGEQYF. CDR3 bases: TGCGCCAGCAGCCAAGATGGTCGGCTAGCGGGAGGGGGAGAGCAGTACTTC.

This clone came up a few times. This rearrangement joins TRBV5-1 to TRBJ2-5; TRBD2 might be the D (6 bases). The CDR3 runs to 14 residues. Germline-derived CDR1 and CDR2 are SGHRS and YFSETQ. With 4 bases removed from V and 4 bases from J, the gap between germline ends came to 14 bases. The CDR3 here is CASSRNLASETQYF. As DNA, the CDR3 is TGCGCCAGCAGCCGAAATCTAGCGTCAGAGACCCAGTACTTC.

This clone was counted a few times. This chain links TRBV6-8 with TRBJ2-3, with TRBD2 identical over 14 bases. V lost 5 bases and J lost 3; bases outside the gene matches: 4. The germline V gene has CDR1 MNHGY and CDR2 SAAAGT. There are 16 residues in the CDR3. DNA of the CDR3: TGTGCCAGCAGTCGATGGACTAGCGGGGGGACAGATACGCAGTATTTT. Protein sequence: CASSRWTSGGTDTQYF.

The count of this clone is one. V gene TRBV6-8 combines with J gene TRBJ1-2; the D gene is possibly TRBD1 (6 bases). The CDR3 is 14 residues long. With 6 bases removed from V and 2 bases from J, the gap between germline ends came to 13 bases. Germline loops: CDR1 MNHGY, CDR2 SAAAGT. The CDR3 spells CASRLDSGNYGYTF. In DNA, the CDR3 is TGTGCCAGCAGGTTGGACAGCGGAAACTATGGCTACACCTTC.

The V call is TRBV9, the J call TRBJ2-2, with D possibly being TRBD1 or TRBD2 (5 bases each). Trimming removed 3 bases from V and 1 base from J, with 13 bases in between. The CDR3 runs 16 residues. Looked up from germline, CDR1 is SGDLS and CDR2 is YYNGEE. CDR3 region: CASSGGLARNTGELFF. CDR3 nucleotides: TGTGCCAGCAGCGGGGGGTTAGCGAGGAACACCGGGGAGCTGTTTTTT.

The chain uses TRBV28 and TRBJ1-3; the match to TRBD1 covers 7 bases. The J segment lost 2 bases and the V segment lost 9 bases, leaving 1 base of the junction unmatched. The CDR3 is 12 residues long. Germline V gene sequence: CDR1 MDHEN, CDR2 SYDVKM. CDR3 nucleotides: TGTGCCAGTGGACAGGCTGGAAACACCATATATTTT. Amino acid sequence: CASGQAGNTIYF.

CDR3 bases: TGTGCCAGTAGTATGGCAGGACTAGCGGGATTAGATGAGCAGTTCTTC. Amino acid sequence: CASSMAGLAGLDEQFF. The chain combines TRBV19 with TRBJ2-1, with TRBD2 identical over 12 bases. Trimming removed 3 bases from V and 8 bases from J; junction bases left unmatched: 8. The CDR3 contains 16 residues. Germline-derived CDR1 and CDR2 are LNHDA and SQIVND (reference sequence).

This chain links TRBV18 with TRBJ2-7; D tentatively reads TRBD1 or TRBD2 (5 bases each). The germline V gene encodes CDR1 KGHSH and CDR2 LQKENI. The CDR3 runs 16 residues. V was pared by 4 bases and J by 2 bases, with 18 bases between. The CDR3, as DNA: TGTGCCAGCTCACGAGCAGGGACGCTAAGGGCCTACGAGCAGTACTTC. Residues: CASSRAGTLRAYEQYF. The full variable domain, in which reference TRBV18 and TRBJ2-7 provide the parts outside the CDR3, is NAGVMQNPRHLVRRRGQEARLRCSPMKGHSHVYWYRQLPEEGLKFMVYLQKENIIDESGMPKERFSAEFPKEGPSILRIQQVVRGDSAAYFCASSRAGTLRAYEQYFGPGTRLTVT.